The T cell receptor (beta chain) under discussion was sequenced for a study of identical twins. Germline CDR1 and CDR2: LGHDT and YNNKEL (reference sequence). V was shortened by 8 bases and J by 4 bases, with 15 bases between the two germline ends. This CDR3 spans 15 amino acids. TCRdb independently ran MiXCR on the 5' RACE reads; one entry per CDR3 protein. The sample includes fewer than 500,000 distinct CDR3 sequences, 13% to 15% seen only once; the top ten take 0.95% to 1%. These records were also assigned to another study, of yellow fever vaccine responses in identical twins. That paper notes: Among the twins, the vaccine T cell response reportedly seemed partly convergent and partly personalized.

This TCR derives from a woman aged 18 to 35 in good health. Sequenced sample: CD4+ T cells sorted from blood. The chain recombines TRBV3-1 with TRBJ2-6, with a possible D match to TRBD2 (5 bases). For the CDR3, the DNA is TGTGCCAGCTGCCCCCTTTTAGCGGGGGCCAACGTCCTGACTTTC. Encoded protein: CASCPLLAGANVLTF.